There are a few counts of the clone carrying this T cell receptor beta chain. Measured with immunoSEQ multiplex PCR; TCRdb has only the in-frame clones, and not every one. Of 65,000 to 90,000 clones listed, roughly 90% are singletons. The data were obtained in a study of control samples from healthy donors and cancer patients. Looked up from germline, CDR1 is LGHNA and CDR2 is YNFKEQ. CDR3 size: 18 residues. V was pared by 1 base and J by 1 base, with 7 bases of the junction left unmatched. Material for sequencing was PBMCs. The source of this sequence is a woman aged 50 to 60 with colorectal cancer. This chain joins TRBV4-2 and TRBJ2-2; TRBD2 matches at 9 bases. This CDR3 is CASSQVTAGGGNTGELFF. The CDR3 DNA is TGTGCCAGCAGCCAAGTCACAGCGGGGGGCGGGAACACCGGGGAGCTGTTTTTT.